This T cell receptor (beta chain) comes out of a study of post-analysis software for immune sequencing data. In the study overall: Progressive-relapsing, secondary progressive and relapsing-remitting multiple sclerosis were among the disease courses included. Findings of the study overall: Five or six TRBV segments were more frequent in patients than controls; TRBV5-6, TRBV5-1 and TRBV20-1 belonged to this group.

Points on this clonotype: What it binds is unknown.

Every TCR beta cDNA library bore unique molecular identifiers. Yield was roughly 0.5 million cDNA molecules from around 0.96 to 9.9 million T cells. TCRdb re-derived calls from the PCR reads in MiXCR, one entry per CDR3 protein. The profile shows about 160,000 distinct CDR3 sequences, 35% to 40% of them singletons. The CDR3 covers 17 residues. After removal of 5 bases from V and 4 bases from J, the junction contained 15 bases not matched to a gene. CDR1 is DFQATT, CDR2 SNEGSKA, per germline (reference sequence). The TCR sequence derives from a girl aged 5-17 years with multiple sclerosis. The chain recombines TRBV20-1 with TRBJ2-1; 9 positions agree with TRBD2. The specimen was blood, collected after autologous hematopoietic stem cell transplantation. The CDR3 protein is CSAGPGTPSGTYNEQFF. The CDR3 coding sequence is TGCAGTGCTGGCCCCGGGACCCCTAGCGGGACGTACAATGAGCAGTTCTTC.